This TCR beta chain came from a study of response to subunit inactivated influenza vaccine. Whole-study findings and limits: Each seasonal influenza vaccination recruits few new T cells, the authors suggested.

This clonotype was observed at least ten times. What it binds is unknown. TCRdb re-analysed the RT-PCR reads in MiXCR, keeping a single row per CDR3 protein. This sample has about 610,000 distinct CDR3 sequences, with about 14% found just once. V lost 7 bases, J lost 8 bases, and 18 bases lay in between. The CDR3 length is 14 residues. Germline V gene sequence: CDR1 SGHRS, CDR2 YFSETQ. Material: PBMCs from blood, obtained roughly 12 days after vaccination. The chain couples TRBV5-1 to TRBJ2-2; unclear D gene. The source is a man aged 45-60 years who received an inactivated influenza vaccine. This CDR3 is CASQGPYMAGELFF. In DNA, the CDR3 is TGCGCCAGCCAAGGTCCCTACATGGCGGGGGAGCTGTTTTTT.